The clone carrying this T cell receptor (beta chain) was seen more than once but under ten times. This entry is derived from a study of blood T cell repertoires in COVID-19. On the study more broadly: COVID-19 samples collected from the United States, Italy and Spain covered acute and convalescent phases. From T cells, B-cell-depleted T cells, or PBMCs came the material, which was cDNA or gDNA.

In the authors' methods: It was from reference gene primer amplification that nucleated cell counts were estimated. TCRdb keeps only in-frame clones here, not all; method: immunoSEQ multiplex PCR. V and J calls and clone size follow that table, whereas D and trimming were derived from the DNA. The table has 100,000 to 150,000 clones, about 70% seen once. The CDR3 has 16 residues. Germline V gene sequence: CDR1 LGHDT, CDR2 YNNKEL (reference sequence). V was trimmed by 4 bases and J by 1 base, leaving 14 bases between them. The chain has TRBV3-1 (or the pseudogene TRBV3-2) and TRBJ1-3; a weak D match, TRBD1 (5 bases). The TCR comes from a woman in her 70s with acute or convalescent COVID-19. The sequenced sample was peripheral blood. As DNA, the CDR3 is TGTGCCAGCAGCCCCCTGGGGGGATGGTCTGGAAACACCATATATTTT. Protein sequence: CASSPLGGWSGNTIYF.